This is a list of T cell receptor beta chains from one sample in a study of sequential checkpoint blockade in melanoma. Data came from immunoSEQ multiplex PCR; TCRdb stores just in-frame clones and leaves some out. The table shows roughly 4,700 clones, with around 20% occurring only once. The input for sequencing was tumor tissue (inferred from file names), taken from a patient given nivolumab and ipilimumab in sequence. These receptors were obtained from a human donor with melanoma. Both conserved end residues are part of each CDR3. A D gene is named only where the DNA matches it firmly. Some rows mark clone size as missing; the rest say once, few, many or name a class of expanded clone.

CDR3 length: 15
D gene: NA
V gene: TRBV30
clone size: NA
J gene: TRBJ2-3
CDR3 DNA: TGTGCCTGTCATGGGGGATTATCTAGCACAGATACGCAGTATTTT
CDR3 protein: CACHGGLSSTDTQYF

CDR3 length: 18
D gene: NA
V gene: TRBV11-3
clone size: medium-sized
J gene: TRBJ2-1
CDR3 DNA: TGTGCCAGCAGCTTAGTCTGGGCCCGAGCGAGCTCCTACAATGAGCAGTTCTTC
CDR3 protein: CASSLVWARASSYNEQFF

CDR3 length: 16
D gene: NA
V gene: TRBV7-6
clone size: many
J gene: TRBJ1-5
CDR3 DNA: TGTGCCAGCAGCTTGGGGTCAGGGCGAGGGAATCAGCCCCAGCATTTT
CDR3 protein: CASSLGSGRGNQPQHF

CDR3 length: 14
D gene: NA
V gene: TRBV29-1
clone size: few
J gene: TRBJ2-1
CDR3 DNA: TGCAGCGTTGAAGGGCTAGCGAAATACAATGAGCAGTTCTTC
CDR3 protein: CSVEGLAKYNEQFF

CDR3 length: 15
D gene: TRBD2
V gene: TRBV11-3
clone size: NA
J gene: TRBJ2-7
CDR3 DNA: TGTGCCAGCAGCTCCGAGGGACTAGCGGGAGTCGAGCAGTACTTC
CDR3 protein: CASSSEGLAGVEQYF

CDR3 length: 16
D gene: TRBD1
V gene: TRBV5-1
clone size: NA
J gene: TRBJ2-1
CDR3 DNA: TGCGCCAGCAGCAGGGACAGGGGGCGCGGGGACAATGAGCAGTTCTTC
CDR3 protein: CASSRDRGRGDNEQFF

CDR3 length: 16
D gene: NA
V gene: TRBV19
clone size: NA
J gene: TRBJ1-5
CDR3 DNA: TGTGCCAGTAGTACAGCTCGGGGGGGCGGAGGCCAGCCCCAGCATTTT
CDR3 protein: CASSTARGGGGQPQHF

CDR3 length: 15
D gene: TRBD2
V gene: TRBV6-8
clone size: few
J gene: TRBJ2-7
CDR3 DNA: TGTGCCAGCAGTTACAAGGGACTAGCGGGAGGAGTGCAGTACTTC
CDR3 protein: CASSYKGLAGGVQYF

CDR3 length: 13
D gene: NA
V gene: TRBV28
clone size: few
J gene: TRBJ1-2
CDR3 DNA: TGTGCCAGCAGCCTCCAGGGTAACTATGGCTACACCTTC
CDR3 protein: CASSLQGNYGYTF

CDR3 length: 16
D gene: NA
V gene: TRBV15
clone size: NA
J gene: TRBJ2-7
CDR3 DNA: TGTGCCACCAGCAGACAGGGGGGCGGGAGCTCCTACGAGCAGTACTTC
CDR3 protein: CATSRQGGGSSYEQYF

CDR3 length: 15
D gene: NA
V gene: TRBV11-3
clone size: medium-sized
J gene: TRBJ2-1
CDR3 DNA: TGTGCCAGCAGTGTCGTGCTGAGCTCCTACAATGAGCAGTTCTTC
CDR3 protein: CASSVVLSSYNEQFF

CDR3 length: 14
D gene: NA
V gene: TRBV25-1
clone size: NA
J gene: TRBJ2-3
CDR3 DNA: TGTGCCAGCAGTGAGGTCCAGACGGGAGATACGCAGTATTTT
CDR3 protein: CASSEVQTGDTQYF

CDR3 length: 15
D gene: NA
V gene: TRBV25-1
clone size: NA
J gene: TRBJ2-3
CDR3 DNA: TGTGCCAGCAGTGAAAGGGCCACGAAGTCAGATACGCAGTATTTT
CDR3 protein: CASSERATKSDTQYF

CDR3 length: 18
D gene: NA
V gene: TRBV6-8
clone size: NA
J gene: TRBJ2-5
CDR3 DNA: TGTGCCAGCAGCCTCTCCCAAGGAGGGAGAGGGCATCAAGAGACCCAGTACTTC
CDR3 protein: CASSLSQGGRGHQETQYF

CDR3 length: 14
D gene: TRBD1
V gene: TRBV11-3
clone size: many
J gene: TRBJ2-7
CDR3 DNA: TGTGCCAGCACCAGCGACAGGGCCTCCTACGAGCAGTACTTC
CDR3 protein: CASTSDRASYEQYF

CDR3 length: 14
D gene: NA
V gene: TRBV6-8
clone size: few
J gene: TRBJ1-1
CDR3 DNA: TGTGCCAGCAGTTACGGGGGAGGGTTCACTGAAGCTTTCTTT
CDR3 protein: CASSYGGGFTEAFF

CDR3 length: 14
D gene: NA
V gene: TRBV9
clone size: many
J gene: TRBJ2-5
CDR3 DNA: TGTGCCAGCAGCGTAGGGGTTAGCGTGGAGACCCAGTACTTC
CDR3 protein: CASSVGVSVETQYF

CDR3 length: 13
D gene: NA
V gene: TRBV6-8
clone size: many
J gene: TRBJ2-1
CDR3 DNA: TGTGCCAGCAGTTACCCACAGGGCCATGAGCAGTTCTTC
CDR3 protein: CASSYPQGHEQFF

CDR3 length: 15
D gene: NA
V gene: TRBV30
clone size: NA
J gene: TRBJ2-3
CDR3 DNA: TGTGCCTGGAGCTTTCTACGGGATAGCACAGATACGCAGTATTTT
CDR3 protein: CAWSFLRDSTDTQYF

CDR3 length: 17
D gene: TRBD1
V gene: TRBV28
clone size: large
J gene: TRBJ2-6
CDR3 DNA: TGTGCCAGCATCAGACAGGGGGCTCGAACTGGGGCCAACGTCCTGACTTTC
CDR3 protein: CASIRQGARTGANVLTF

CDR3 length: 14
D gene: TRBD1
V gene: TRBV28
clone size: NA
J gene: TRBJ2-5
CDR3 DNA: TGTGCCAGCAGTTTATCAGGGGGCTGGGAGACCCAGTACTTC
CDR3 protein: CASSLSGGWETQYF

CDR3 length: 16
D gene: TRBD1
V gene: TRBV11-3
clone size: many
J gene: TRBJ2-7
CDR3 DNA: TGTGCCAGCAGCTCCCGTCGGACAGGGGGCTGGTACGAGCAGTACTTC
CDR3 protein: CASSSRRTGGWYEQYF

CDR3 length: 15
D gene: TRBD2
V gene: TRBV5-1
clone size: NA
J gene: TRBJ2-7
CDR3 DNA: TGCGCCAGTAGCCGATTAGCGGGAGGGGATCCCGAGCAGTACTTC
CDR3 protein: CASSRLAGGDPEQYF

CDR3 length: 16
D gene: NA
V gene: TRBV27
clone size: NA
J gene: TRBJ2-3
CDR3 DNA: TGTGCCAGCAGGCGGGGAGGACAACTGAGAACAGATACGCAGTATTTT
CDR3 protein: CASRRGGQLRTDTQYF

CDR3 length: 14
D gene: NA
V gene: TRBV11-3
clone size: medium-sized
J gene: TRBJ1-4
CDR3 DNA: TGTGCCAGCAGCCTATGGACTGTGGATGAAAAACTGTTTTTT
CDR3 protein: CASSLWTVDEKLFF

CDR3 length: 15
D gene: TRBD1
V gene: TRBV9
clone size: few
J gene: TRBJ2-3
CDR3 DNA: TGTGCCAGCAGCGCAGCACAGGGGGCGGGAGATACGCAGTATTTT
CDR3 protein: CASSAAQGAGDTQYF

CDR3 length: 15
D gene: TRBD2
V gene: TRBV29-1
clone size: NA
J gene: TRBJ2-1
CDR3 DNA: TGCAGCGTCCGAGGCCTGACTAGCAAATACAATGAGCAGTTCTTC
CDR3 protein: CSVRGLTSKYNEQFF